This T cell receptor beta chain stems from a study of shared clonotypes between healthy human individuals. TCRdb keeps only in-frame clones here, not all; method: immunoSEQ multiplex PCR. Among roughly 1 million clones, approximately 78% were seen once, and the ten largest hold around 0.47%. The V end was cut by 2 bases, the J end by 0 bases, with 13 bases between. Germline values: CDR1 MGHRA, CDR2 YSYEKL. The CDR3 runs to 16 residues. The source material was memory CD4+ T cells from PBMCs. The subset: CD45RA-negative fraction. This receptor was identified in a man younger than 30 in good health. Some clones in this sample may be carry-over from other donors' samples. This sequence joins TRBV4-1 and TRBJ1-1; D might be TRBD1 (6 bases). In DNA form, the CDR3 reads TGCGCCAGCAGCCAACAAGGGGGACTACTGAACACTGAAGCTTTCTTT. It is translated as CASSQQGGLLNTEAFF.